This TCR beta chain was recorded in a study of identical twins. Findings of the study overall: For out-of-frame beta sequences, excess twin sharing was weaker.

As regards this clonotype: What it binds is unknown.

TCRdb itself ran the 5' RACE reads through MiXCR, one entry per CDR3 protein. Here the sample spans more than 1.5 million distinct CDR3 sequences, about 32% being singletons. The CDR3 runs 14 residues. The germline CDR1 and CDR2 sequences are SGHRS and YFSETQ. Trimming took off 3 bases at V and 4 bases at J, with 13 bases between the two ends. Input material: cord blood. The rearrangement uses TRBV5-1 and TRBJ1-2, with D possibly being TRBD1 (5 bases). The clonotype comes from a newborn girl in good health. CDR3 region: CASSSLQGPYGYTF. CDR3 nucleotides: TGCGCCAGCAGCTCTCTGCAGGGTCCCTATGGCTACACCTTC.